These 15 T cell receptor beta chains originate from one sample sequenced in a study of blood T cell repertoires in COVID-19 (TCRdb year 2020). The receptor library was made with the immunoSEQ multiplex PCR assay. As stored in TCRdb, this immuneACCESS dataset retains in-frame rearrangements with V and J assigned. A fraction of the clones does not appear; measured against another copy, unresolved V genes explain less than half of the discrepancy, and the remainder lacks a known reason. For this sample the table gives some 190,000 clones, of which approximately 80% were detected only once. The ten largest account for about an eighth of the sample. Sequencing used PBMCs or T cells enriched from blood (not recorded which). These receptors were taken from a man in his fifties or sixties who had been exposed to COVID-19.

This clone was seen a single time. This chain links TRBV20-1 with TRBJ2-3; no clear D gene. V was clipped by 3 bases and J by 1 base, with 11 bases between them. CDR1 is DFQATT and CDR2 is SNEGSKA in the germline V gene (reference sequence). The CDR3 extends over 14 amino acids. The chain's CDR3 is CSASNVARTDTQYF. The CDR3 DNA reads as TGCAGTGCTAGTAACGTGGCCCGCACAGATACGCAGTATTTT.

J is TRBJ2-7 and V is TRBV4-1; 14 bases are a match to TRBD2. CDR1 and CDR2 (germline): MGHRA, YSYEKL. The CDR3 runs 21 residues. Losses at the gene ends were 1 base for V and 0 bases for J; bases not matched to a gene: 14. As DNA, the CDR3 is TGCGCCAGCAGCCAAGTCGGTCCCCTCGGGACTAGCGGGAGAAGCTCCTACGAGCAGTACTTC. This sequence encodes CASSQVGPLGTSGRSSYEQYF.

This chain uses TRBV30 with TRBJ2-5, with 9 bases lining up with TRBD2. With 5 bases clipped from V and 5 bases from J, the junction kept 0 bases outside the gene matches. The CDR3 sequence is 11 residues long. CDR1 is GTSNPN, CDR2 SVGIG, per germline (reference sequence). The CDR3 protein is CAWAGGETQYF. The CDR3 nucleotides are TGTGCCTGGGCGGGGGGGGAGACCCAGTACTTC.

The J gene is TRBJ1-1, the V gene TRBV7-2; the D gene is possibly TRBD1 (6 bases). V shed 1 base and J shed 3 bases, with 21 bases lying between them. Per germline, CDR1 SGHTA and CDR2 FQGNSA. This CDR3 is 18 amino acids long. The CDR3 DNA follows: TGTGCCAGCAGCTTAGATCGGTGGGGGCCCGCTGGGGACACTGAAGCTTTCTTT. Translating gives CASSLDRWGPAGDTEAFF.

The sample holds one count of this clone. This chain joins TRBV7-9 and TRBJ2-7, with D possibly matching TRBD2 (6 bases). CDR3 size: 14 residues. Germline-derived CDR1 and CDR2 are SEHNR and FQNEAQ (reference sequence). Trimming removed 5 bases from V and 0 bases from J, with 11 bases in between. In nucleotides, the CDR3 is TGTGCCAGCAGCACTACCGGGAGCTCCTACGAGCAGTACTTC. This codes for CASSTTGSSYEQYF.

This clone occurred once. V gene TRBV30 combines with J gene TRBJ1-4; 7 bases map to TRBD1. CDR1 is GTSNPN, CDR2 SVGIG, per germline (reference sequence). The V gene end was trimmed by 4 bases and the J gene end by 0 bases; junction bases not matched to a gene: 5. CDR3 length equals 15 residues. CDR3 residues: CAWTEGQSTNEKLFF. The CDR3 DNA reads TGTGCCTGGACCGAGGGACAGTCAACTAATGAAAAACTGTTTTTT.

The V call is TRBV27, the J call TRBJ2-7; a weak D match, TRBD1 (6 bases). Trimming removed 2 bases from V and 6 bases from J, with 23 bases in between. Per germline, CDR1 MNHEY and CDR2 SMNVEV (reference sequence). The CDR3 length is 17 residues. The CDR3 spells CASSLHRSQGMIREQYF. DNA of the CDR3: TGTGCCAGCAGTTTACATCGTTCCCAGGGGATGATCCGCGAGCAGTACTTC.

This clone was recorded many times. The V call is TRBV6-5, the J call TRBJ1-3; D may be TRBD1 (5 bases). The V and J ends lost 0 bases and 0 bases respectively, with 9 bases between them. CDR1 and CDR2 from the germline V gene are MNHEY and SVGAGI. The CDR3 spans 16 residues. Here the CDR3 DNA reads TGTGCCAGCAGTTACTCACCAGGGCCCTCTGGAAACACCATATATTTT. As protein: CASSYSPGPSGNTIYF.

As concerns this clone: Other DNA sequences in the sample encode the same CDR3. The J gene is TRBJ1-1, the V gene TRBV10-3, with D perhaps matching TRBD1 (6 bases). Trimming stripped 9 bases from V and 1 base from J, with 9 bases between. Germline-derived CDR1 and CDR2 are ENHRY and SYGVKD. The CDR3 contains 12 residues. CDR3 nucleotide sequence: TGTGCCATAAAGACAGGGAACACTGAAGCTTTCTTT. Amino acids: CAIKTGNTEAFF.

The rearrangement uses TRBV19 and TRBJ2-5, with TRBD2 matching 8 bases. In germline, CDR1 is LNHDA, CDR2 SQIVND (reference sequence). The length of the CDR3 is 16 residues. After removal of 6 bases from V and 4 bases from J, the junction contained 13 bases not matched to a gene. Here the CDR3 DNA reads TGTGCCAGTAGATCCGATTCTAGCGGGCGGGGAGAGACCCAGTACTTC. This codes for CASRSDSSGRGETQYF.

The chain links TRBV10-3 to TRBJ2-7, with TRBD1 identical over 8 bases. Germline-derived CDR1 and CDR2 are ENHRY and SYGVKD. With V trimmed by 10 bases and J by 1 base, 9 bases remained unmatched. The CDR3 loop spans 14 amino acids. The CDR3 nucleotides read TGTGCCACCTCCCCGGACAGGGATTCCTACGAGCAGTACTTC. Protein: CATSPDRDSYEQYF.

In regard to this clone: The same CDR3 arises from other DNA sequences in this sample as well. The rearrangement joins TRBV19 to TRBJ2-5, with 7 bases matching TRBD1. V lost 4 bases to trimming and J lost 4 bases; unmatched junction nucleotides: 3. The CDR3 runs to 13 residues. Germline V lookup: CDR1 LNHDA, CDR2 SQIVND (reference sequence). The CDR3 here is CASSNNRGETQYF. Written as DNA, the CDR3 is TGTGCCAGTAGTAATAACAGGGGAGAGACCCAGTACTTC.

The chain recombines TRBV6-5 with TRBJ2-3, with 7 bases identical to TRBD2. Germline assignment: CDR1 MNHEY and CDR2 SVGAGI. Losses at the gene ends were 2 bases for V and 0 bases for J; bases not matched to a gene: 2. The CDR3 is 15 residues long. The CDR3 region has the DNA TGTGCCAGCAGTTACGGGGACTATAGCACAGATACGCAGTATTTT. This translates into CASSYGDYSTDTQYF.

The chain combines TRBV6-2 or TRBV6-3 with TRBJ2-3, with 10 bases matching TRBD2. The germline gives CDR1 MNHEY, CDR2 SVGEGT. This CDR3 is 18 amino acids long. J lost 0 bases, V lost 2 bases, and 8 bases had no gene match. CDR3 sequence: CASSYTGLASASTDTQYF. The CDR3 nucleotides read TGTGCCAGCAGTTACACGGGACTAGCGAGCGCTAGCACAGATACGCAGTATTTT.

Only a few counts were recorded for this clone. V and J are TRBV27 and TRBJ2-2; 9 nucleotides line up with TRBD2. Germline trimming cut 7 bases from V and 3 bases from J; bases unmatched to any gene: 3. Germline CDR1 reads MNHEY; CDR2 reads SMNVEV (reference sequence). The CDR3 is made up of 14 amino acids. CDR3 region: CASKRGADTGELFF. CDR3 nucleotide sequence: TGTGCCAGCAAGCGGGGGGCGGACACCGGGGAGCTGTTTTTT.